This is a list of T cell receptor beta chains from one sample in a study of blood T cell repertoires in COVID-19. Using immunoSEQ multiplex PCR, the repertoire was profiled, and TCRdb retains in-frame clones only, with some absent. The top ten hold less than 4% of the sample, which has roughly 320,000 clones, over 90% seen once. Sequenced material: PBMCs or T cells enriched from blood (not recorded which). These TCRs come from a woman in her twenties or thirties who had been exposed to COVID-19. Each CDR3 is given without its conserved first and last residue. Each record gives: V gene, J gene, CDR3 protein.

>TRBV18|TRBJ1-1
ASSNRDRDTEAF
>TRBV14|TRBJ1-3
ASSQFPNGNTIY
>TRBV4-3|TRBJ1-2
ASSQDPSANYGYT
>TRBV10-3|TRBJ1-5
AISEDRFQPQH
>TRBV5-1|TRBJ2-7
ASSLHRESTYEQY
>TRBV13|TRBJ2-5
ASSLERYQETQY
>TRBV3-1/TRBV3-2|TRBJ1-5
ASSQSGAGSNQPQH
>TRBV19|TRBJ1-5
ASSYRGQPQH
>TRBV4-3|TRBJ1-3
ASSQTGTGGNTIY
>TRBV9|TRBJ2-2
ASSLGLAGTGELF
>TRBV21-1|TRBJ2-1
ASSSRVAGGNNEQF
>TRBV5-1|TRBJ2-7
ASTRQGSYEQY
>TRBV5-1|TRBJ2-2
ASSRYSGDTGELF
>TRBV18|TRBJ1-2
ASSPAGQRPNYGYT